These T cell receptor beta chains were read from a single sample in a study of tumor-infiltrating lymphocytes in primary liver carcinoma. One entry per CDR3 protein, called by TCRdb with MiXCR from the multiplex PCR reads. This table has hundreds of thousands of distinct CDR3 sequences, roughly 60% appearing once. The specimen sequenced was peripheral blood. The receptors originated from a woman younger than 45 with primary liver carcinoma and hepatitis B virus infection. The CDR3 runs from the conserved cysteine through the conserved F or W. The order of the fields is D gene, J gene, CDR3 length, clone size, V gene, CDR3 DNA, CDR3 protein. A D gene is named only where the DNA matches it firmly. For some rows the clone size is stated as once, few or many, or as a class when expanded; others skip it.

d_call: TRBD2; j_call: TRBJ2-1; cdr3_length: 17; clone_size: few; v_call: TRBV6-2/TRBV6-3; cdr3_nt: TGTGCCAGCAGCCTGACTAGCGGGAGTAGCCCCTACAATGAGCAGTTCTTC; cdr3_aa: CASSLTSGSSPYNEQFF
d_call: TRBD1; j_call: TRBJ2-1; cdr3_length: 16; clone_size: -; v_call: TRBV7-8; cdr3_nt: TGTGCCAGCAGGACGCAGGGGGCTCTTAGAAACAATGAGCAGTTCTTC; cdr3_aa: CASRTQGALRNNEQFF
d_call: -; j_call: TRBJ2-3; cdr3_length: 14; clone_size: many; v_call: TRBV12-3/TRBV12-4; cdr3_nt: TGTGCCAGCAGTTTAGGGTCAGGGACAGATACGCAGTATTTT; cdr3_aa: CASSLGSGTDTQYF
d_call: -; j_call: TRBJ2-7; cdr3_length: 14; clone_size: -; v_call: TRBV28; cdr3_nt: TGTGCCAGCAGCCCCCAGGGGGGCCACAACGAGCAGTACTTC; cdr3_aa: CASSPQGGHNEQYF
d_call: -; j_call: TRBJ2-7; cdr3_length: 15; clone_size: few; v_call: TRBV10-3; cdr3_nt: TGTGCCATCAGTGACCCGACAGGATATACCTACGAGCAGTACTTC; cdr3_aa: CAISDPTGYTYEQYF
d_call: -; j_call: TRBJ2-7; cdr3_length: 15; clone_size: -; v_call: TRBV7-8; cdr3_nt: TGTGCCAGCAGCCCCGCAGGGGCTAGTCCAGGCGAGCAGTACTTC; cdr3_aa: CASSPAGASPGEQYF
d_call: -; j_call: TRBJ2-2; cdr3_length: 14; clone_size: -; v_call: TRBV10-1; cdr3_nt: TGCGCCAGCAGTGAGAGGGCTACAACCGGGGAGCTGTTTTTT; cdr3_aa: CASSERATTGELFF
d_call: TRBD2; j_call: TRBJ2-1; cdr3_length: 15; clone_size: many; v_call: TRBV11-3; cdr3_nt: TGTGCCAGCAGCTTAGAGGCTAGCGGCTACAGTGAGCAGTTCTTC; cdr3_aa: CASSLEASGYSEQFF
d_call: -; j_call: TRBJ2-5; cdr3_length: 12; clone_size: -; v_call: TRBV11-3; cdr3_nt: TGTGCCAGCAGCTTGGGTACCCGGACCCAGTGCTTT; cdr3_aa: CASSLGTRTQCF
d_call: -; j_call: TRBJ2-3; cdr3_length: 16; clone_size: -; v_call: TRBV11-2; cdr3_nt: TGTGCCATCAACCCGACGGGACTTACCCTCACAGATACGCAGTATTTT; cdr3_aa: CAINPTGLTLTDTQYF
d_call: TRBD2; j_call: TRBJ2-7; cdr3_length: 16; clone_size: few; v_call: TRBV30; cdr3_nt: TGTGCCTGGGCCGGGGCTAGCGGGAGGAGCTCCTACGAGCAGTACTTC; cdr3_aa: CAWAGASGRSSYEQYF
d_call: -; j_call: TRBJ2-7; cdr3_length: 15; clone_size: -; v_call: TRBV11-1; cdr3_nt: TGTGCCAGCAGCCCCCGGCGGCAGGAGGCATACGAGCAGTACTTC; cdr3_aa: CASSPRRQEAYEQYF
d_call: -; j_call: TRBJ1-1; cdr3_length: 18; clone_size: many; v_call: TRBV28; cdr3_nt: TGTGCCAGCAGTTCCCCCGGGACCGCGAACCGTATGAACACTGAAGCTTTCTTT; cdr3_aa: CASSSPGTANRMNTEAFF
d_call: TRBD1; j_call: TRBJ2-2; cdr3_length: 19; clone_size: -; v_call: TRBV6-1; cdr3_nt: TGTACCAGCAGTGAAGTTCTGGTCGGGACAGGGATGCCCACCGGGGAGCTGTTTTTT; cdr3_aa: CTSSEVLVGTGMPTGELFF
d_call: TRBD1; j_call: TRBJ1-5; cdr3_length: 13; clone_size: -; v_call: TRBV6-1; cdr3_nt: TGTGCCAGCCGGGGGACAGGGCTACAGCCCCAGCAATTT; cdr3_aa: CASRGTGLQPQQF
d_call: TRBD2; j_call: TRBJ2-3; cdr3_length: 14; clone_size: few; v_call: TRBV5-1; cdr3_nt: TGCGCCAGCAGGCGGGAGGTTGGGACAGATACGCAGTATTTT; cdr3_aa: CASRREVGTDTQYF
d_call: TRBD1; j_call: TRBJ2-1; cdr3_length: 14; clone_size: many; v_call: TRBV6-1; cdr3_nt: TGTGCCAGCAGGACAGGGGGCTCTCGCAATGAGCAGTTCTTC; cdr3_aa: CASRTGGSRNEQFF
d_call: TRBD1; j_call: TRBJ1-2; cdr3_length: 16; clone_size: many; v_call: TRBV6-1; cdr3_nt: TGTGCCAGCAATGGTGGCAGGGGGGCGGCGTTCTATGGCTACACCTTC; cdr3_aa: CASNGGRGAAFYGYTF
d_call: TRBD2; j_call: TRBJ2-5; cdr3_length: 15; clone_size: -; v_call: TRBV6-1; cdr3_nt: TGTGCCAGCAGTGATCCTCTAGCGGTCCGAGAGACCCAGTACTTC; cdr3_aa: CASSDPLAVRETQYF